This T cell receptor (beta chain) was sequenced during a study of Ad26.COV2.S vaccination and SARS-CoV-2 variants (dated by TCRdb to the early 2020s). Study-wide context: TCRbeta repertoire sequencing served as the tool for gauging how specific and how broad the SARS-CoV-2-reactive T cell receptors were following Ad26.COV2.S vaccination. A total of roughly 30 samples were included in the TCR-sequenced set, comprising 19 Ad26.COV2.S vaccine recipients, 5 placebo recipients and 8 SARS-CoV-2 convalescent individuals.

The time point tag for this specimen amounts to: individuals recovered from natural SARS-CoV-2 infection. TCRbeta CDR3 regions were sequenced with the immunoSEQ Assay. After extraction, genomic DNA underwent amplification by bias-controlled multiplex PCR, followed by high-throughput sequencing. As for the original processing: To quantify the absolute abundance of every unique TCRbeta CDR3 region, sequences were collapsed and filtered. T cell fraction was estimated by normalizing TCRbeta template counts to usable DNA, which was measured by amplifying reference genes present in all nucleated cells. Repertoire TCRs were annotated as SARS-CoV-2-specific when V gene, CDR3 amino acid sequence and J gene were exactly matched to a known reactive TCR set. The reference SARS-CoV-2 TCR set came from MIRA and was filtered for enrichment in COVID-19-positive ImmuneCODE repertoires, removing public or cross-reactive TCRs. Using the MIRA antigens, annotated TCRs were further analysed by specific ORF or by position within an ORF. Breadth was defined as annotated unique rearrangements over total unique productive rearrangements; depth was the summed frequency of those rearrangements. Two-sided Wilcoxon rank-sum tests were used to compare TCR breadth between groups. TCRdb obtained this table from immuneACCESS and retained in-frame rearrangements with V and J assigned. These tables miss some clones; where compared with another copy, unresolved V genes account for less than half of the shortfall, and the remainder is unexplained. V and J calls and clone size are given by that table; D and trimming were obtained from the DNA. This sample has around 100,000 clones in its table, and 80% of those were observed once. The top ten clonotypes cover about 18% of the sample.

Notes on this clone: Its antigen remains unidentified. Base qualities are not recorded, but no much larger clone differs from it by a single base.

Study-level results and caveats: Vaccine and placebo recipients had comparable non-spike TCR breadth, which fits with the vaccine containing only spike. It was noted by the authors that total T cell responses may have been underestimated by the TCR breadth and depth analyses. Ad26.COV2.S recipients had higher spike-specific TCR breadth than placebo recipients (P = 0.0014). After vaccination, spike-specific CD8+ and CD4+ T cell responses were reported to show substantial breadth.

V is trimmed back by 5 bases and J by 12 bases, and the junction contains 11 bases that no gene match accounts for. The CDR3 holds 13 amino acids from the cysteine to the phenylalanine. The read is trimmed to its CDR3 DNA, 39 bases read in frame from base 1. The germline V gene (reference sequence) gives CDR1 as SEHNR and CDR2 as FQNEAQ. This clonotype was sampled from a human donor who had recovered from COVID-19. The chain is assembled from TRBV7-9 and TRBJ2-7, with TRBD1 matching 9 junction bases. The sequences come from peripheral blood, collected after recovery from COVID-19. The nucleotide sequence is TGTGCCAGCAGCACGGGACAGGGTGTCAATCCGTACTTC. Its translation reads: CASSTGQGVNPYF.